This entry features one T cell receptor beta chain sequence. This specimen belongs to a study of brain metastases from non-small cell lung cancer. Libraries were prepared by immunoSEQ multiplex PCR; TCRdb keeps only in-frame clonotypes and omits some of them. The data show about 2,500 clones, with around 88% seen just once and roughly 10% held by the top ten. Sequencing was done on a sample of tumor-adjacent normal tissue. This TCR was recovered from a donor over 35 with non-small cell lung cancer.

CDR3 nucleotides: TGTGCCAGCAGCTTAGCGTCAGGGTACTACGAGCAGTACTTC. It codes for CASSLASGYYEQYF. The V and J genes are TRBV7-2 and TRBJ2-7; possible D gene TRBD1, 5 bases. Looked up from germline, CDR1 is SGHTA and CDR2 is FQGNSA. The CDR3 length is 14 residues. Trimming removed 0 bases at V and 3 bases at J, with 9 bases between.